The source of this T cell receptor beta chain is a study of blood T cell repertoires in COVID-19. Study summary: Spain, Italy and the United States supplied samples that represented acute and convalescent COVID-19. PBMCs, B-cell-depleted T cells, or T cells were the source of the cDNA or gDNA that made up the material.

Per the original methods: Amplification from reference gene primers served as the basis for estimated nucleated cell counts. This table comes from immunoSEQ multiplex PCR, and its TCRdb copy is limited to in-frame clones, with some not included. The V and J calls and clone size are taken from that table; D and trimming were inferred from the DNA. Altogether more than 200,000 clones are present, approximately 88% being singletons, with the ten largest covering around 25%. J lost 2 bases, V lost 3 bases, and 6 bases had no gene match. The CDR3 has 15 amino acids. Germline CDR1 reads SGHNT; CDR2 reads YYREEE (reference sequence). This clone turned up a few times.

The TCR originated in a man between 40 and 49 years old with acute or convalescent COVID-19. Material: peripheral blood. V is TRBV5-4 and J is TRBJ1-2, with 8 nucleotides matching TRBD1. DNA for the CDR3: TGTGCCAGCAGCTCCAGACAGGGGTCCAACTATGGCTACACCTTC. Translation: CASSSRQGSNYGYTF.